This passage covers 18 T cell receptor beta chains from one sample sequenced in a study of regulatory T cells in long-lasting Graves disease. The sample's time point: newly diagnosed GD, antithyroid drugs for less than 3 months. PBMCs were the source of the RNA used for TCR sequencing. To make TCR beta libraries, researchers used iRepertoire HTBI primers and Arm-PCR of CDR3 regions. TCRdb reanalysed the multiplex PCR reads using MiXCR and keeps one entry per CDR3 protein. The sample has hundreds of thousands of distinct CDR3 sequences; around 17% are singletons. This sample was also put to use in a study of T cells in Graves' hyperthyroidism and ophthalmopathy.

The sequencing here drew on peripheral blood mononuclear cells (PBMCs), taken at new diagnosis, from a patient treated with antithyroid drugs. These receptor sequences come from a man aged 40-49 years with Graves disease.

This chain links TRBV6-2 or TRBV6-3 with TRBJ1-2; maybe TRBD1 (5 bases). Germline assignment: CDR1 MNHEY and CDR2 SVGEGT. This CDR3 contains 13 residues. Between the trimmed V and J ends, which lost 4 bases and 5 bases, there was a span of 11 bases. CDR3 amino acids: CASSFRALYGYTF. The CDR3 region has the DNA TGTGCCAGCAGTTTCAGGGCTCTGTATGGCTACACCTTC.

The chain carries TRBV2 and TRBJ2-1; a possible D gene is TRBD1 (5 bases). V lost 8 bases to trimming and J lost 3 bases, with 5 bases between them. CDR1 and CDR2 from the germline V gene are SNHLY and FYNNEI. CDR3 size: 11 residues. CDR3 in DNA: TGTGCCAGCCAGGGCTACAATGAGCAGTTCTTC. It specifies CASQGYNEQFF.

This clonotype has a count of ten or more. This chain connects TRBV7-2 to TRBJ1-1; D gene uncertain. V was pared by 0 bases and J by 0 bases, with 14 bases between. Germline CDR1 SGHTA, CDR2 FQGNSA. The CDR3 totals 17 residues. The CDR3 loop is CASSLALQRTLNTEAFF. For the CDR3, the DNA is TGTGCCAGCAGCTTAGCGCTTCAGCGGACCTTGAACACTGAAGCTTTCTTT.

In this sample, this clonotype turned up many times. The rearrangement links TRBV5-1 to TRBJ2-4, with TRBD1 identical over 7 bases. In germline, CDR1 is SGHRS, CDR2 YFSETQ. The J segment lost 6 bases and the V segment lost 4 bases, leaving 7 bases of the junction unmatched. The CDR3 loop spans 14 amino acids. CDR3 DNA sequence: TGCGCCAGCAGCCTAGACAGGGTAGGAAACATTCAGTACTTC. It translates to CASSLDRVGNIQYF.

This chain links TRBV19 with TRBJ1-5; 10 nucleotides line up with TRBD1. The CDR3 is 16 residues long. After removal of 6 bases from V and 6 bases from J, the junction contained 11 bases not matched to a gene. Germline V gene sequence: CDR1 LNHDA, CDR2 SQIVND (reference sequence). The CDR3, as DNA: TGTGCCAGTAGCCTCGGGACAGGGGAACCCCTTCAGCCCCAGCATTTT. It is translated as CASSLGTGEPLQPQHF.

The chain couples TRBV9 to TRBJ1-5; D gene ambiguous. The CDR3 contains 14 residues. Trimming left V 0 bases short and J 5 bases short, with 9 bases between. Germline lookup yields CDR1 SGDLS and CDR2 YYNGEE. CDR3 coding DNA: TGTGCCAGCAGCGTAGAAGGTGCGGATCAGCCCCAGCATTTT. Translating it yields CASSVEGADQPQHF.

This clonotype was seen ten or more times. The germline gene is not matched at one end of the junction; a read error may be the cause. The chain has TRBV12-3 or TRBV12-4 and TRBJ2-3; TRBD1 is a possible D gene (6 bases). The CDR3 runs to 13 residues. CDR3 amino acids: CASGARRTDAQYF. The CDR3 region has the DNA TGTGCCAGCGGGGCTAGGAGGACAGATGCGCAGTATTTT.

This clonotype came up many times. The chain is built from TRBV29-1 and TRBJ1-1; 7 bases match TRBD1. Germline CDR1 reads SQVTM; CDR2 reads ANQGSEA. This CDR3 contains 16 residues. The trim removed 0 bases at V and 0 bases at J, leaving 7 bases unmatched. The CDR3 loop reads CSVEDWTGTMNTEAFF. The CDR3 DNA sequence: TGCAGCGTTGAAGATTGGACAGGCACCATGAACACTGAAGCTTTCTTT.

This clonotype was picked up many times. This chain links TRBV19 with TRBJ1-1; 8 bases fit TRBD1. The V segment lost 5 bases and the J segment 5 bases; nucleotides outside the gene matches: 10. The CDR3 covers 15 residues. Germline CDR1 and CDR2: LNHDA and SQIVND (reference sequence). In DNA form, the CDR3 reads TGTGCCAGTAGTTCTAGAGACAGGGGTATTACTGAAGCTTTCTTT. Amino acids: CASSSRDRGITEAFF.

This clonotype was recorded a few times. This chain links TRBV4-2 with TRBJ2-7; D not certain. V lost 0 bases, J lost 7 bases, and 22 bases lay in between. CDR1 and CDR2 from the germline V gene are LGHNA and YNFKEQ. This CDR3 comprises 17 residues. The CDR3 DNA is TGTGCCAGCAGCCAAGAGGCCTCCCCGTCCGGGTACAATGAGCAGTACTTC. Protein sequence: CASSQEASPSGYNEQYF.

Details on this clonotype: A much larger clonotype is one base distant, so this may be a read error. The genes are TRBV7-6 and TRBJ2-5; D might be TRBD2 (6 bases). Between the trimmed V and J ends, which lost 0 bases and 7 bases, there was a span of 18 bases. Germline V gene sequence: CDR1 SGHVS, CDR2 FNYEAQ. The CDR3 runs to 16 residues. CDR3 residues: CASSLAQGSLGGTQYF. The CDR3 coding sequence is TGTGCCAGCAGCTTAGCGCAGGGATCCCTGGGAGGGACCCAGTACTTC.

This clonotype was counted ten times or more. V usage is TRBV6-1 and J usage is TRBJ2-5; D is possibly TRBD1 or TRBD2 (6 bases each). The V end lost 4 bases, the J end lost 4 bases, and 13 bases lay between the germline ends. This CDR3 has 14 amino acids. CDR1 and CDR2 (germline): MNHNS, SASEGT. CDR3 coding DNA: TGTGCCAGCAGTGCCGGCAGGGGAGGAGAGACCCAGTACTTC. Residues: CASSAGRGGETQYF.

V is TRBV20-1 and J is TRBJ1-2; 7 nucleotides agree with TRBD1. V lost 5 bases, J lost 2 bases, and 8 bases stayed unmatched. This CDR3 contains 14 residues. CDR1 and CDR2 from the germline V gene are DFQATT and SNEGSKA (reference sequence). CDR3 DNA: TGCAGTGCTGGATCGACAGGGACGAACTATGGCTACACCTTC. It yields the protein CSAGSTGTNYGYTF.

This clonotype was seen a few times. One end of the junction does not line up with germline, which may come from a read error. The chain is built from TRBV7-9 and TRBJ2-3, with D possibly TRBD1 on 6 matching bases. From germline, CDR1 is SEHNR and CDR2 FQNEAQ (reference sequence). CDR3 length: 15 amino acids. The CDR3 sequence is CASSLGQAFTGTQYF. The DNA for the CDR3 is TGTGCCAGCAGCTTAGGACAGGCCTTCACAGGTACGCAGTATTTT.

This clonotype was detected ten times or more. The genes are TRBV7-2 and TRBJ2-4; 12 positions match TRBD2. Germline lookup yields CDR1 SGHTA and CDR2 FQGNSA. The CDR3 has 17 amino acids. Trimming removed 1 base from V and 6 bases from J; junction bases left unmatched: 7. The CDR3: CASSLEASGGARNIQYF. The CDR3 nucleotides are TGTGCCAGCAGCTTAGAGGCTAGCGGGGGGGCTAGAAACATTCAGTACTTC.

At least ten counts were recorded for this clonotype. Here the CDR3 reads CSARGPDQGTQYF. CDR3 bases: TGCAGTGCTAGAGGTCCCGACCAGGGGACCCAGTACTTC. This chain joins TRBV20-1 and TRBJ2-5, with D perhaps matching TRBD1 (5 bases). The germline V gene has CDR1 DFQATT and CDR2 SNEGSKA (reference sequence). Trimming removed 1 base at V and 7 bases at J, with 13 bases between. The CDR3 sequence is 13 residues long.

This clonotype was picked up many times. V is TRBV18 and J is TRBJ2-1, with D unresolved. The CDR3 has 13 amino acids. Trimming cost V 5 bases and J 5 bases, with 10 bases left between them. Per germline, CDR1 KGHSH and CDR2 LQKENI. Here the CDR3 DNA reads TGTGCCAGCTCAGAATCGATAGACAATGAGCAGTTCTTC. Protein: CASSESIDNEQFF.

The chain links TRBV20-1 to TRBJ2-3; 11 bases line up with TRBD2. Germline V lookup: CDR1 DFQATT, CDR2 SNEGSKA (reference sequence). V was pared by 6 bases and J by 3 bases, with 8 bases of the junction left unmatched. CDR3 size: 15 residues. The CDR3 loop reads CSALSGGGLTDTQYF. Written as DNA, the CDR3 is TGCAGTGCCCTTAGCGGGGGGGGATTGACAGATACGCAGTATTTT.